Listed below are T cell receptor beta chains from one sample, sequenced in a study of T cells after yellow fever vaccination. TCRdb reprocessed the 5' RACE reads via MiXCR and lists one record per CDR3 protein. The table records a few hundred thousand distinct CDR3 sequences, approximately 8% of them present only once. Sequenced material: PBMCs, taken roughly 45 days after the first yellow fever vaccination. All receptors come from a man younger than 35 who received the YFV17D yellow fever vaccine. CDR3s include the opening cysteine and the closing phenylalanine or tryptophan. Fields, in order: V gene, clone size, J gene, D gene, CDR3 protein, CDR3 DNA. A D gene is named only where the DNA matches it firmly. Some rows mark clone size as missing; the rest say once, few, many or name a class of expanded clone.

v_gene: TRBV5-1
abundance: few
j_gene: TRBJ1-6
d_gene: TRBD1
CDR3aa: CASSSGQGGKSPLHF
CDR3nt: TGCGCCAGCAGTTCCGGACAGGGAGGAAAATCACCCCTCCACTTT

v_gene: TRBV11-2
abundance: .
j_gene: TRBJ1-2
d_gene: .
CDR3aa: CASSMTQIGYTF
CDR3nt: TGTGCCAGCAGCATGACCCAAATCGGCTACACCTTC

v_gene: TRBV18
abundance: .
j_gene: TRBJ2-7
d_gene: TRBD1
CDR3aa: CASSGTGVYSYEQYF
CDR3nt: TGTGCCAGCTCCGGAACAGGGGTCTACTCCTACGAGCAGTACTTC

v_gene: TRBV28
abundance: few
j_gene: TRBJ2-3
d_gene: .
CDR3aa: CASRKRGRLEDTQYF
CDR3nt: TGTGCCAGCAGAAAACGGGGGCGGCTAGAGGATACGCAGTATTTT

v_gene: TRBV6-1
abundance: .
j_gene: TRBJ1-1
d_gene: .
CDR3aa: CASLGGTNTEAFF
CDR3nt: TGTGCCAGCCTCGGGGGTACGAACACTGAAGCTTTCTTT

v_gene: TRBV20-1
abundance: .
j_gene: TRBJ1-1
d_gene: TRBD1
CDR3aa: CSAKGGTGGSRTEAFF
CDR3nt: TGCAGTGCGAAGGGGGGGACAGGGGGCTCTAGGACTGAAGCTTTCTTT

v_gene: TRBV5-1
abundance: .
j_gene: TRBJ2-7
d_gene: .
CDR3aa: CASSPGAWTSQGEQYF
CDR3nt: TGCGCCAGCAGCCCGGGAGCCTGGACATCCCAGGGGGAGCAGTACTTC

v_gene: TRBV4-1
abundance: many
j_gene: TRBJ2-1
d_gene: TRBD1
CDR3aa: CASSQVGQGAINEQFF
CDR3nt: TGCGCCAGCAGCCAAGTGGGACAGGGGGCAATCAATGAGCAGTTCTTC

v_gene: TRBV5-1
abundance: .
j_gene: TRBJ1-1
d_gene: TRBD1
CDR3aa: CASSLPTGSSTEAFF
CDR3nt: TGCGCCAGCAGCTTACCGACAGGGTCGAGCACTGAAGCTTTCTTT

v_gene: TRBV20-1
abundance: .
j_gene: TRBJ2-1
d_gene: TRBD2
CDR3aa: CSAILLTGTSGVYNEQFF
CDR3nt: TGCAGTGCTATTCTCCTCACCGGTACTAGCGGAGTCTACAATGAGCAGTTCTTC

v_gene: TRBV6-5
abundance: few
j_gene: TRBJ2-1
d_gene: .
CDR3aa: CASSSFNEQFF
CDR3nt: TGTGCCAGCAGTTCCTTCAATGAGCAGTTCTTC

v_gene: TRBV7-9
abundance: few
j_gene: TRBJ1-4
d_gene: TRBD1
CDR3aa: CASSLQGAEKLFF
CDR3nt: TGTGCCAGCAGCTTACAGGGGGCTGAAAAACTGTTTTTT

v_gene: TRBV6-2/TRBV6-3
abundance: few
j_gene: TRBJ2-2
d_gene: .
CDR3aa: CASSTREHNTGELFF
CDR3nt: TGTGCCAGCAGTACAAGGGAGCATAACACCGGGGAGCTGTTTTTT

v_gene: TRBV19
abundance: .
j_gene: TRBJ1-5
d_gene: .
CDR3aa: CASDRPYNQPQHF
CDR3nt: TGTGCCAGTGACAGGCCGTACAATCAGCCCCAGCATTTT

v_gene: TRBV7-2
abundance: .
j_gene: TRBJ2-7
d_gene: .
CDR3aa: CASSLVPVTYEQYF
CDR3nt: TGTGCCAGCAGCTTAGTTCCCGTGACCTACGAGCAGTACTTC

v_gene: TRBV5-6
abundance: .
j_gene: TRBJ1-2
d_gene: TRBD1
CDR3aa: CASTLTGVDGYTF
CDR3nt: TGTGCCAGCACCCTGACAGGGGTGGATGGCTACACCTTC

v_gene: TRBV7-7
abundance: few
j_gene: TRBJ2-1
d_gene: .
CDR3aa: CASSPGTVNEQFF
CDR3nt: TGTGCTAGCAGCCCCGGGACCGTCAATGAGCAGTTCTTC

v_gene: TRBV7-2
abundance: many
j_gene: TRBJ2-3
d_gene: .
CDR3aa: CASSSHGLISTDTQYF
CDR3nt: TGTGCCAGCAGCTCCCACGGGCTAATCAGCACAGATACGCAGTATTTT

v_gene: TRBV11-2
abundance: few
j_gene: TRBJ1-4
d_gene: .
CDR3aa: CASRVGHGNEKLFF
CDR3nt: TGTGCCAGCCGGGTAGGGCACGGTAATGAAAAACTGTTTTTT

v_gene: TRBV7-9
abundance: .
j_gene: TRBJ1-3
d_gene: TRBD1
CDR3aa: CASRPGGGGNTIYF
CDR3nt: TGTGCCAGCAGGCCAGGGGGAGGTGGAAACACCATATATTTT

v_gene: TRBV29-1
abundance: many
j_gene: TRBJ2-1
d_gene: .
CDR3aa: CSVEKAGDEQFF
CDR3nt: TGCAGCGTTGAAAAGGCAGGCGATGAGCAGTTCTTC

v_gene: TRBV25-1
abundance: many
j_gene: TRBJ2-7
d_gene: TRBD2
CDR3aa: CASRGGSAYEQYF
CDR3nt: TGTGCCAGCAGGGGGGGGTCCGCCTACGAGCAGTACTTC

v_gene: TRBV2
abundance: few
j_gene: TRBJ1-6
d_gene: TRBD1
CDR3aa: CASRGDSAGNSPLHF
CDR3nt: TGTGCCAGCAGGGGGGACAGCGCCGGTAATTCACCCCTCCACTTT

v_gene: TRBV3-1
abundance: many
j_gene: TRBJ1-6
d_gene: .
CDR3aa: CASSPGNRGTVNSPLHF
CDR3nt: TGTGCCAGCAGCCCCGGTAATAGGGGCACAGTAAATTCACCCCTCCACTTT

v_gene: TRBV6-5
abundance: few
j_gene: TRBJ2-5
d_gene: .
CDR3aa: CASSSNPHGIQETQYF
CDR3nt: TGTGCCAGCAGTTCCAATCCACACGGAATACAAGAGACCCAGTACTTC

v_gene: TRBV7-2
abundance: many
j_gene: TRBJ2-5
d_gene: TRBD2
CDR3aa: CASSLESGRKTQYF
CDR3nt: TGTGCCAGCAGCTTAGAATCCGGGAGGAAGACCCAGTACTTC

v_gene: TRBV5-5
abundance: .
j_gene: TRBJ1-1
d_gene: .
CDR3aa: CASSKQWNTEAFF
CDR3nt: TGTGCCAGCAGCAAGCAGTGGAACACTGAAGCTTTCTTT

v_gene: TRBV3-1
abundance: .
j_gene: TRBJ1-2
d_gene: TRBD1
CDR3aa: CASSHFSTGLGYGYTF
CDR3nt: TGTGCCAGCAGCCATTTCTCGACAGGGTTGGGCTATGGCTACACCTTC

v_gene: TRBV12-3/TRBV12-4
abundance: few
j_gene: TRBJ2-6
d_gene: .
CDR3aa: CASRNSGANVLTF
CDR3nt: TGTGCCAGCAGGAACTCTGGGGCCAACGTCCTGACTTTC

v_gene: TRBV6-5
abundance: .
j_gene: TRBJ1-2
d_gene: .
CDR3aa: CASSYPTQGLDYGYTF
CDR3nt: TGTGCCAGCAGTTACCCGACACAGGGTTTGGACTATGGCTACACCTTC

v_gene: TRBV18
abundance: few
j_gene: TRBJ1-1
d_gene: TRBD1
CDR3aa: CASSPDRVEAFF
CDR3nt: TGTGCCAGCTCACCAGACAGGGTTGAAGCTTTCTTT

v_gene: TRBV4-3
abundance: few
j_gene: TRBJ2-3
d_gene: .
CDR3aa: CASSQGGQGTDTQYF
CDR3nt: TGCGCCAGCAGCCAAGGGGGCCAGGGTACAGATACGCAGTATTTT

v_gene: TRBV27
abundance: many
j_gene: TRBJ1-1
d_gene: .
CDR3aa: CASSPSGMNTEAFF
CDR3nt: TGTGCCAGCAGTCCCTCGGGCATGAACACTGAAGCTTTCTTT

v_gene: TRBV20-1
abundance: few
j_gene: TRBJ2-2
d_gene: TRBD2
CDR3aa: CSAKAGGRAGELFF
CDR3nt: TGCAGTGCTAAAGCGGGGGGCAGGGCCGGGGAGCTGTTTTTT

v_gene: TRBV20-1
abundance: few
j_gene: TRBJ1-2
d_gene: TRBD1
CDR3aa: CSADMGGQGMDGYTF
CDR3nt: TGCAGTGCTGACATGGGAGGACAGGGGATGGATGGCTACACCTTC

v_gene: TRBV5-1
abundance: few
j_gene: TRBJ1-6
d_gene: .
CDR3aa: CAIEGSSYNSPLHF
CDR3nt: TGCGCCATCGAAGGGAGCTCCTATAATTCACCCCTCCACTTT

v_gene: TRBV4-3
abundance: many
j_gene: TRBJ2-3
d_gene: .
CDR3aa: CASSQRIADTQYF
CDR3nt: TGCGCCAGCAGCCAAAGAATAGCAGATACGCAGTATTTT

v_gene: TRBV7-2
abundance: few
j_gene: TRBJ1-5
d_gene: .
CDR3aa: CASTASLRGGQPQHF
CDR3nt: TGTGCCAGCACAGCTTCCTTGAGGGGTGGGCAGCCCCAGCATTTT

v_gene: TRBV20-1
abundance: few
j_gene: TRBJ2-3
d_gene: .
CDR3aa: CSARLPSDTQYF
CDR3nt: TGCAGTGCTAGATTGCCCTCAGATACGCAGTATTTT

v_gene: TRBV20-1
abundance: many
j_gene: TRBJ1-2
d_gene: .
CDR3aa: CSALEGQTSGYTF
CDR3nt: TGCAGTGCCTTAGAAGGACAGACTTCTGGCTACACCTTC

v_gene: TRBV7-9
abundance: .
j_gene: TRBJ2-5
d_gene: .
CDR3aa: CASSFFEATQYF
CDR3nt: TGTGCCAGCAGCTTCTTTGAAGCGACCCAGTACTTC

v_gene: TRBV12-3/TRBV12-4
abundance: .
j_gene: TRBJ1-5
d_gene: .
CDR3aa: CASSPEPDQPQHF
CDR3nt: TGTGCCAGCAGTCCGGAGCCCGATCAGCCCCAGCATTTT

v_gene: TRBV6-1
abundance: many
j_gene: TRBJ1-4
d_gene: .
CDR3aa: CASSEGQFEYWNEKLFF
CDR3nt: TGTGCCAGCAGTGAAGGACAGTTCGAGTATTGGAATGAAAAACTGTTTTTT

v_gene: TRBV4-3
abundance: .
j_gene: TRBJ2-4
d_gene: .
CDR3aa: CASSREVKNIQYF
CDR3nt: TGCGCCAGCAGCCGAGAGGTCAAAAACATTCAGTACTTC

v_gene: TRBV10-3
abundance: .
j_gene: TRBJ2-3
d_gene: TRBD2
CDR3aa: CATAGEPDTQYF
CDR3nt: TGTGCCACAGCGGGGGAGCCGGATACGCAGTATTTT

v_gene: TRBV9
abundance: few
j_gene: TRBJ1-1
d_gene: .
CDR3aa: CASSVGRRAGMNTEAFF
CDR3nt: TGTGCCAGCAGCGTAGGGCGGAGGGCCGGTATGAACACTGAAGCTTTCTTT

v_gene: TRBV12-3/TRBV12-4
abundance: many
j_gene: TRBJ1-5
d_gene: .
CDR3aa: CASSLGTGQPQHF
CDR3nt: TGTGCCAGCAGCTTGGGAACCGGGCAGCCCCAGCATTTT

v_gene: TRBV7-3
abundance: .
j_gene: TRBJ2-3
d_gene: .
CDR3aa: CASSLRGGAVPDTQYF
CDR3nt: TGTGCCAGCAGCTTAAGGGGGGGGGCTGTTCCAGATACGCAGTATTTT

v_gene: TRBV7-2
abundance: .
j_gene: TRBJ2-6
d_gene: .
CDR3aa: CASSRQETSGANVLTF
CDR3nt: TGTGCCAGCAGTCGACAGGAGACCTCTGGGGCCAACGTCCTGACTTTC